The clone carrying this T cell receptor (beta chain) occurred a few times. The antigen is not known. Some clones are missing from TCRdb's copy, which holds only in-frame ones; the method was immunoSEQ multiplex PCR. Altogether about 1.1 million clones are present, about 84% being singletons, with the ten largest covering roughly 0.62%. This entry belongs to a study of shared clonotypes between healthy human individuals. The study's findings and limits: The sharing of roughly 5% of naive CD4 clonotypes was seen across a handful of donors. It was expected that sequencing depth would affect clonotype sharing among donors.

The sample comprised memory CD4+ T cells from PBMCs. Subset reported: CD45RA-negative fraction. The clonotype comes from a man younger than 35 in good health. Some clones in this sample may be carry-over from other donors' samples.

The CDR3 sequence: CASSKGLAGLVDNEQFF. CDR3 DNA: TGCGCCAGCAGCAAGGGACTAGCGGGATTAGTCGACAATGAGCAGTTCTTC. The chain uses TRBV4-1 and TRBJ2-1, with 13 bases identical to TRBD2. The CDR3 length is 17 residues. V shed 5 bases, J shed 5 bases, and the junction held 9 bases outside the gene matches. The V gene's germline CDR1 is MGHRA and CDR2 YSYEKL.